The present entry profiles one T cell receptor (beta chain) with its context. This specimen belongs to a study of blood T cell repertoires in COVID-19. The wider study: The samples span acute and convalescent COVID-19 from the United States, Italy and Spain. T cells, B-cell-depleted T cells, or PBMCs supplied cDNA or gDNA.

The CDR3 loop spans 13 amino acids. Germline lookup yields CDR1 SGHRS and CDR2 YFSETQ. The V gene end was trimmed by 3 bases and the J gene end by 0 bases; junction bases not matched to a gene: 0. Original analysis: Estimation of nucleated cell counts was performed using reference gene primer amplification. The assay was immunoSEQ multiplex PCR, and TCRdb's table has in-frame clones only and misses some. V and J calls and clone size are given by that table; D and trimming were obtained from the DNA. The top ten hold 0.98% of the sample, which has a few hundred thousand clones, approximately 85% seen once.

V gene TRBV5-1 combines with J gene TRBJ2-7; 7 bases line up with TRBD1. The clonotype originates from a man aged 40-49 years with acute or convalescent COVID-19. Sequencing was done on a sample of peripheral blood. The CDR3 region is CASSWTGSYEQYF. The CDR3, as DNA: TGCGCCAGCAGCTGGACAGGCTCCTACGAGCAGTACTTC. Based on the CDR3 plus reference TRBV5-1 and TRBJ2-7, the full variable domain is KAGVTQTPRYLIKTRGQQVTLSCSPISGHRSVSWYQQTPGQGLQFLFEYFSETQRNKGNFPGRFSGRQFSNSRSEMNVSTLELGDSALYLCASSWTGSYEQYFGPGTRLTVT.